Presented here are 9 T cell receptor beta chains from one specimen sequenced in a study of long-term antiretroviral therapy in people with HIV. The immunoSEQ assay was v3.0, run at survey level. Using immunoSEQ multiplex PCR, the repertoire was profiled, and TCRdb retains in-frame clones only, with some absent. The sample lists 20,000 to 25,000 clones, 70% to 90% occurring once. Material: unsorted PBMCs, obtained 2.3 years after starting antiretroviral therapy. The source is a man between 60 and 75 years old with HIV.

The gene calls are TRBV15 and TRBJ1-2; a weak D match, TRBD1 (5 bases). CDR1 LNHNV and CDR2 YYDKDF come from the germline V gene (reference sequence). This CDR3 has 13 residues. Trimming removed 8 bases from V and 3 bases from J, with 13 bases in between. The CDR3 DNA sequence: TGTGCCACCGGTAGGGACCGCTACTATGGCTACACCTTC. Protein sequence: CATGRDRYYGYTF.

The CDR3 coding sequence is TGTGCCAGCTTGGCCCAGGGGGAAAGGGAGACCCAGTACTTC. This gives the protein CASLAQGERETQYF. The chain is built from TRBV5-5 and TRBJ2-5; 7 bases line up with TRBD1. This CDR3 region has 14 residues. The J segment lost 5 bases and the V segment lost 7 bases, leaving 11 bases of the junction unmatched. From germline, CDR1 is SGHKS and CDR2 YYEKEE (reference sequence). The whole variable domain, filled in from reference TRBV5-5 and TRBJ2-5, reads DAGVTQSPTHLIKTRGQQVTLRCSPISGHKSVSWYQQVLGQGPQFIFQYYEKEERGRGNFPDRFSARQFPNYSSELNVNALLLGDSALYLCASLAQGERETQYFGPGTRLLVL.

V gene TRBV11-2 combines with J gene TRBJ1-1; possibly TRBD1 for D (6 bases). The CDR3 length is 13 residues. Looked up from germline, CDR1 is SGHAT and CDR2 is FQNNGV. Between the trimmed V and J ends, which lost 4 bases and 10 bases, there was a span of 16 bases. In DNA form, the CDR3 reads TGTGCCAGCAGCTCGCGAGGGGGAGGAGTAGCTTTCTTT. It translates to CASSSRGGGVAFF.

V gene TRBV6-1 combines with J gene TRBJ2-1; possibly TRBD2 for D (6 bases). Trimming pared 2 bases from V and 3 bases from J, leaving 17 bases between. The CDR3 extends over 17 amino acids. Germline loops: CDR1 MNHNS, CDR2 SASEGT. CDR3 region: CASSEWIRDSVYNEQFF. The CDR3 DNA sequence: TGTGCCAGCAGTGAATGGATCCGGGACTCAGTCTACAATGAGCAGTTCTTC.

The chain has TRBV6-1 and TRBJ1-1; D gene uncertain. This CDR3 comprises 16 residues. The V gene lost 1 base and the J gene lost 1 base, with 13 bases spanning the gap. Germline V gives CDR1 MNHNS, CDR2 SASEGT. In nucleotides, the CDR3 is TGTGCCAGCAGTGAAGGACGGATTTACCAGAACACTGAAGCTTTCTTT. Its translation: CASSEGRIYQNTEAFF.

This chain links TRBV6-6 with TRBJ2-7; TRBD2 matches at 8 bases. CDR1 and CDR2 (germline): MNHNY, SVGAGI (reference sequence). This CDR3 has 16 amino acids. Losses at the gene ends were 4 bases for V and 3 bases for J; bases not matched to a gene: 11. CDR3: CASSSAGRGRFYEQYF. In nucleotides, the CDR3 is TGTGCCAGCAGTTCCGCCGGGAGGGGACGATTCTACGAGCAGTACTTC.

This chain joins TRBV2 and TRBJ1-1; D might be TRBD1 (5 bases). Germline V CDR1 and CDR2: SNHLY, FYNNEI. This CDR3 region has 13 residues. Trimming cost V 6 bases and J 1 base, with 9 bases left between them. CDR3 residues: CASREQANTEAFF. CDR3 in DNA: TGTGCCAGCAGGGAACAGGCGAACACTGAAGCTTTCTTT.

The V and J genes are TRBV25-1 and TRBJ1-1, with 7 positions matching TRBD1. Germline-derived CDR1 and CDR2 are MGHDK and SYGVNS. V was pared by 5 bases and J by 1 base, with 7 bases of the junction left unmatched. The length of the CDR3 is 15 residues. For the CDR3, the DNA is TGTGCCAGCAGTACGCCAGGGACAGCGAACACTGAAGCTTTCTTT. Translation: CASSTPGTANTEAFF.

V is TRBV6-6 and J is TRBJ1-1; the D gene is possibly TRBD1 (6 bases). From germline, CDR1 is MNHNY and CDR2 SVGAGI (reference sequence). The germline V and J ends were trimmed by 5 bases and 4 bases, with 17 bases remaining between them. The CDR3 consists of 15 residues. This chain's CDR3 is CASSTPEQGGTEAFF. CDR3 coding DNA: TGTGCCAGCAGTACGCCTGAACAGGGTGGCACTGAAGCTTTCTTT.